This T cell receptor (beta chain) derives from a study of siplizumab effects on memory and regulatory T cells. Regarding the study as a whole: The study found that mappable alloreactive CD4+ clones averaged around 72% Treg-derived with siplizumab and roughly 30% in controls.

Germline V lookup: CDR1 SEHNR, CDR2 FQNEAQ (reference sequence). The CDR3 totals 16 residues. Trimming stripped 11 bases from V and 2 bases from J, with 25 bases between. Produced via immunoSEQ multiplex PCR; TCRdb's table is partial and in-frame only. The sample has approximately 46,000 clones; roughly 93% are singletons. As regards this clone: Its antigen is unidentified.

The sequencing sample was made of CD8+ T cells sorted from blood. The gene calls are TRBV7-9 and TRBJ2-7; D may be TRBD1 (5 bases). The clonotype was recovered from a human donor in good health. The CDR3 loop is CAVYDAGRRGTYEQYF. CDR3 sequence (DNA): TGTGCCGTCTACGACGCAGGGCGGAGAGGAACCTACGAGCAGTACTTC.